A selection of T cell receptor beta chains follows, all from one sample in a study of cytomegalovirus exposure and HLA in healthy donors. Sequencing used immunoSEQ multiplex PCR; TCRdb keeps in-frame clones, though not all of them. The top ten clones hold about a tenth of a sample with 150,000 or so clones, approximately 83% of them seen once. The sample comprised PBMCs. Receptors were obtained from a man aged 18 to 29 in good health and CMV-seropositive. The CDR3 runs from the conserved cysteine through the conserved F or W. The order of the fields is V gene, D gene, J gene, clone size, CDR3 protein, CDR3 DNA. The D gene is left open where the match is weak. The listing skips clone size in some rows; elsewhere it reads once, few, many or a size class.

V gene: TRBV2
D gene: TRBD1
J gene: TRBJ1-4
clone size: -
CDR3 protein: CASSQKGGAGVKGEKLFF
CDR3 DNA: TGTGCCAGCAGTCAAAAAGGGGGCGCCGGTGTCAAGGGTGAAAAACTGTTTTTT

V gene: TRBV4-3
D gene: -
J gene: TRBJ2-5
clone size: -
CDR3 protein: CASSQGMGGDFETQYF
CDR3 DNA: TGCGCCAGCAGCCAAGGAATGGGGGGTGATTTTGAGACCCAGTACTTC

V gene: TRBV29-1
D gene: -
J gene: TRBJ2-7
clone size: -
CDR3 protein: CSVTGIKYEQYF
CDR3 DNA: TGCAGCGTTACCGGGATCAAGTACGAGCAGTACTTC

V gene: TRBV7-9
D gene: -
J gene: TRBJ1-4
clone size: few
CDR3 protein: CASSLSPPVMEKLFF
CDR3 DNA: TGTGCCAGCAGCTTAAGTCCGCCAGTAATGGAAAAACTGTTTTTT

V gene: TRBV19
D gene: TRBD1
J gene: TRBJ1-2
clone size: -
CDR3 protein: CASSIDYSGTVDGYTF
CDR3 DNA: TGTGCCAGTAGTATAGACTACTCCGGGACAGTCGATGGCTACACCTTC

V gene: TRBV7-9
D gene: -
J gene: TRBJ2-7
clone size: -
CDR3 protein: CASSQWRDDLQYF
CDR3 DNA: TGTGCCAGCAGCCAATGGCGGGACGACCTACAGTACTTC

V gene: TRBV6-1
D gene: TRBD1
J gene: TRBJ1-3
clone size: -
CDR3 protein: CASSVAGGGNTIYF
CDR3 DNA: TGTGCCAGCAGTGTTGCAGGGGGTGGAAACACCATATATTTT

V gene: TRBV6-1
D gene: TRBD1
J gene: TRBJ1-2
clone size: once
CDR3 protein: CASSERTGYGYTF
CDR3 DNA: TGTGCCAGCAGTGAACGGACAGGGTATGGCTACACCTTC

V gene: TRBV5-1
D gene: -
J gene: TRBJ2-7
clone size: -
CDR3 protein: CASSLAGPGGSEQYF
CDR3 DNA: TGCGCCAGCAGCTTGGCCGGCCCAGGGGGGTCCGAGCAGTACTTC

V gene: TRBV6-6
D gene: -
J gene: TRBJ2-5
clone size: -
CDR3 protein: CASRTPGLEETQYF
CDR3 DNA: TGTGCCAGCAGAACTCCAGGGCTGGAAGAGACCCAGTACTTC

V gene: TRBV21-1
D gene: -
J gene: TRBJ2-3
clone size: -
CDR3 protein: CASSKVGRIYTDTQYF
CDR3 DNA: TGTGCCAGCAGCAAAGTTGGCAGGATATACACAGATACGCAGTATTTT

V gene: TRBV11-1
D gene: TRBD1
J gene: TRBJ2-5
clone size: once
CDR3 protein: CASSLNQGAQETQYF
CDR3 DNA: TGTGCCAGCAGCTTGAATCAGGGGGCGCAGGAGACCCAGTACTTC

V gene: TRBV9
D gene: TRBD2
J gene: TRBJ2-3
clone size: -
CDR3 protein: CASSTSGGGTDTQYF
CDR3 DNA: TGTGCCAGCAGTACTAGCGGGGGGGGCACAGATACGCAGTATTTT

V gene: TRBV14
D gene: TRBD1
J gene: TRBJ1-1
clone size: -
CDR3 protein: CASSQAAGGNTEAFF
CDR3 DNA: TGTGCCAGCAGCCAGGCGGCAGGGGGCAACACTGAAGCTTTCTTT

V gene: TRBV2
D gene: -
J gene: TRBJ2-5
clone size: -
CDR3 protein: CASSEPLKIPGEQYF
CDR3 DNA: TGTGCCAGCAGTGAACCGTTGAAAATCCCTGGGGAGCAGTACTTC

V gene: TRBV6-4
D gene: -
J gene: TRBJ2-2
clone size: -
CDR3 protein: CASSPGTPNTGELFF
CDR3 DNA: TGTGCCAGCAGCCCCGGGACTCCGAACACCGGGGAGCTGTTTTTT

V gene: TRBV6-5
D gene: -
J gene: TRBJ1-5
clone size: -
CDR3 protein: CASSGGYYSNQPQHF
CDR3 DNA: TGTGCCAGCAGCGGGGGTTACTATAGCAATCAGCCCCAGCATTTT

V gene: TRBV2
D gene: -
J gene: TRBJ2-7
clone size: -
CDR3 protein: CASSEVLGPLSEQYF
CDR3 DNA: TGTGCCAGCAGTGAAGTTCTGGGCCCACTTAGCGAGCAGTACTTC

V gene: TRBV27
D gene: TRBD2
J gene: TRBJ2-5
clone size: once
CDR3 protein: CASSPGLVGQETQYF
CDR3 DNA: TGTGCCAGCAGTCCCGGACTAGTTGGTCAAGAGACCCAGTACTTC

V gene: TRBV10-1
D gene: TRBD1
J gene: TRBJ2-1
clone size: -
CDR3 protein: CASSVEGASYNEQFF
CDR3 DNA: TGCGCCAGCAGTGTTGAGGGGGCTTCCTACAATGAGCAGTTCTTC

V gene: TRBV7-2
D gene: TRBD2
J gene: TRBJ2-2
clone size: -
CDR3 protein: CASIRLAGSVGELFF
CDR3 DNA: TGTGCCAGCATCCGACTAGCGGGGAGTGTCGGGGAGCTGTTTTTT

V gene: TRBV11-2
D gene: -
J gene: TRBJ2-5
clone size: once
CDR3 protein: CASSLPGVQETQYF
CDR3 DNA: TGTGCCAGCAGCTTGCCGGGGGTCCAAGAGACCCAGTACTTC

V gene: TRBV6-5
D gene: TRBD1
J gene: TRBJ1-2
clone size: -
CDR3 protein: CASSYRQGADYTF
CDR3 DNA: TGTGCCAGCAGTTACCGACAGGGGGCAGACTACACCTTC

V gene: TRBV29-1
D gene: TRBD1
J gene: TRBJ2-7
clone size: -
CDR3 protein: CSGGMLRDRGLLEQYF
CDR3 DNA: TGCAGCGGGGGCATGCTACGGGACAGGGGTCTTCTCGAGCAGTACTTC

V gene: TRBV27
D gene: TRBD1
J gene: TRBJ1-1
clone size: -
CDR3 protein: CASSLSWGQLNTEAFF
CDR3 DNA: TGTGCCAGCAGTTTATCGTGGGGACAGCTAAACACTGAAGCTTTCTTT

V gene: TRBV25-1
D gene: -
J gene: TRBJ2-2
clone size: -
CDR3 protein: CASKRGSGELFF
CDR3 DNA: TGTGCCAGCAAAAGAGGGTCCGGGGAGCTGTTTTTT

V gene: TRBV7-9
D gene: TRBD1
J gene: TRBJ2-7
clone size: -
CDR3 protein: CSSSLGRTGWHEQYF
CDR3 DNA: TGTTCCAGCAGCTTAGGTAGGACAGGGTGGCACGAGCAGTACTTC

V gene: TRBV5-1
D gene: TRBD2
J gene: TRBJ2-3
clone size: -
CDR3 protein: CASSREMGLVADTQYF
CDR3 DNA: TGCGCCAGCAGCCGAGAAATGGGACTAGTCGCAGATACGCAGTATTTT

V gene: TRBV19
D gene: -
J gene: TRBJ1-6
clone size: -
CDR3 protein: CASREKQGGYSPLHF
CDR3 DNA: TGTGCCAGTAGGGAAAAACAGGGAGGGTATTCACCCCTCCACTTT

V gene: TRBV5-5
D gene: -
J gene: TRBJ2-5
clone size: -
CDR3 protein: CASSQQGVGETQYF
CDR3 DNA: TGTGCCAGCAGCCAACAGGGTGTGGGTGAGACCCAGTACTTC

V gene: TRBV2
D gene: -
J gene: TRBJ2-2
clone size: -
CDR3 protein: CASSDLRDGELFF
CDR3 DNA: TGTGCCAGCAGTGATCTGAGGGACGGGGAGCTGTTTTTT

V gene: TRBV4-1
D gene: -
J gene: TRBJ2-1
clone size: -
CDR3 protein: CASSRKVAESSYNEQFF
CDR3 DNA: TGCGCCAGCAGCCGAAAAGTAGCGGAAAGCTCCTACAATGAGCAGTTCTTC

V gene: TRBV9
D gene: -
J gene: TRBJ2-3
clone size: -
CDR3 protein: CASSVGVGTYTDTQYF
CDR3 DNA: TGTGCCAGCAGCGTAGGGGTGGGGACTTACACAGATACGCAGTATTTT

V gene: TRBV19
D gene: TRBD1
J gene: TRBJ1-2
clone size: -
CDR3 protein: CASSERQGASYGYTF
CDR3 DNA: TGTGCCAGTAGTGAACGACAGGGGGCTAGCTATGGCTACACCTTC

V gene: TRBV10-3
D gene: -
J gene: TRBJ2-5
clone size: -
CDR3 protein: CAISTGGTARQETQYF
CDR3 DNA: TGTGCCATCAGCACGGGAGGGACAGCGAGACAAGAGACCCAGTACTTC

V gene: TRBV15
D gene: -
J gene: TRBJ1-1
clone size: -
CDR3 protein: CATSRDRGMGTEAFF
CDR3 DNA: TGTGCCACCAGCAGAGATCGCGGAATGGGCACTGAAGCTTTCTTT

V gene: TRBV4-1
D gene: TRBD2
J gene: TRBJ2-7
clone size: -
CDR3 protein: CASSRGGASLEEQYF
CDR3 DNA: TGCGCCAGCAGCCGCGGGGGGGCTTCTCTAGAAGAGCAGTACTTC

V gene: TRBV9
D gene: -
J gene: TRBJ1-4
clone size: few
CDR3 protein: CASSENGATNEKLFF
CDR3 DNA: TGTGCCAGCAGCGAAAACGGTGCAACTAATGAAAAACTGTTTTTT

V gene: TRBV18
D gene: TRBD2
J gene: TRBJ2-7
clone size: -
CDR3 protein: CASSPLGSGAYEQYF
CDR3 DNA: TGTGCCAGCTCACCACTGGGTAGCGGGGCCTACGAGCAGTACTTC

V gene: TRBV28
D gene: -
J gene: TRBJ2-7
clone size: -
CDR3 protein: CASSLIQAYEQYF
CDR3 DNA: TGTGCCAGCAGTTTAATACAGGCTTACGAGCAGTACTTC

V gene: TRBV19
D gene: TRBD1
J gene: TRBJ2-7
clone size: once
CDR3 protein: CASSRSGTGGDEQYF
CDR3 DNA: TGTGCCAGTAGTAGATCCGGGACAGGGGGCGACGAGCAGTACTTC

V gene: TRBV30
D gene: TRBD1
J gene: TRBJ1-4
clone size: -
CDR3 protein: CAWTGQINEKLFF
CDR3 DNA: TGTGCCTGGACGGGACAGATTAATGAAAAACTGTTTTTT

V gene: TRBV4-1
D gene: -
J gene: TRBJ2-7
clone size: -
CDR3 protein: CASSQEGLRGEQYF
CDR3 DNA: TGCGCCAGCAGCCAAGAGGGACTCCGGGGCGAGCAGTACTTC

V gene: TRBV5-4
D gene: TRBD1
J gene: TRBJ1-1
clone size: -
CDR3 protein: CASSFPGGVTEAFF
CDR3 DNA: TGTGCCAGCAGCTTCCCAGGGGGAGTAACTGAAGCTTTCTTT

V gene: TRBV6-1
D gene: -
J gene: TRBJ1-1
clone size: -
CDR3 protein: CASSGTVNTEAFF
CDR3 DNA: TGTGCCAGCAGTGGCACAGTGAACACTGAAGCTTTCTTT

V gene: TRBV5-6
D gene: -
J gene: TRBJ2-3
clone size: -
CDR3 protein: CASSLAQIVSTDTQYF
CDR3 DNA: TGTGCCAGCAGCTTGGCCCAGATCGTAAGCACAGATACGCAGTATTTT

V gene: TRBV4-1
D gene: -
J gene: TRBJ1-4
clone size: -
CDR3 protein: CASSYPGGNEKLFF
CDR3 DNA: TGCGCCAGCAGTTACCCGGGAGGGAATGAAAAACTGTTTTTT

V gene: TRBV4-2
D gene: -
J gene: TRBJ1-3
clone size: -
CDR3 protein: CASSQDSGVSGNTIYF
CDR3 DNA: TGTGCCAGCAGCCAAGACTCAGGGGTTTCTGGAAACACCATATATTTT

V gene: TRBV4-1
D gene: TRBD1
J gene: TRBJ1-2
clone size: -
CDR3 protein: CASSQVGGVYGYTF
CDR3 DNA: TGCGCCAGCAGCCAAGTAGGGGGCGTATATGGCTACACCTTC

V gene: TRBV15
D gene: TRBD1
J gene: TRBJ2-7
clone size: -
CDR3 protein: CATSRGGQGSYEQYF
CDR3 DNA: TGTGCCACCAGCAGGGGGGGACAGGGATCCTACGAGCAGTACTTC

V gene: TRBV15
D gene: TRBD2
J gene: TRBJ2-5
clone size: -
CDR3 protein: CATSRDPPSGGIMRTQYF
CDR3 DNA: TGTGCCACCAGCAGAGATCCGCCTAGCGGGGGGATAATGCGGACCCAGTACTTC

V gene: TRBV7-8
D gene: TRBD1
J gene: TRBJ1-5
clone size: -
CDR3 protein: CASSYGTGVGNQPQHF
CDR3 DNA: TGTGCCAGCAGCTACGGGACAGGGGTAGGCAATCAGCCCCAGCATTTT

V gene: TRBV9
D gene: TRBD1
J gene: TRBJ2-7
clone size: -
CDR3 protein: CASSVDDRGYYEQYF
CDR3 DNA: TGTGCCAGCAGCGTAGATGACAGGGGCTATTACGAGCAGTACTTC

V gene: TRBV9
D gene: -
J gene: TRBJ2-2
clone size: -
CDR3 protein: CASSLVGRNTGELFF
CDR3 DNA: TGTGCCAGCAGCCTCGTCGGGAGGAACACCGGGGAGCTGTTTTTT

V gene: TRBV5-6
D gene: -
J gene: TRBJ2-7
clone size: -
CDR3 protein: CASSFQRPTYEQYF
CDR3 DNA: TGTGCCAGCAGCTTCCAGCGCCCTACCTACGAGCAGTACTTC

V gene: TRBV19
D gene: TRBD2
J gene: TRBJ2-5
clone size: -
CDR3 protein: CASSIGTSGGVAETQYF
CDR3 DNA: TGTGCCAGTAGTATAGGGACTAGCGGGGGGGTTGCGGAGACCCAGTACTTC

V gene: TRBV7-9
D gene: -
J gene: TRBJ1-1
clone size: -
CDR3 protein: CASSFFTGSTEAFF
CDR3 DNA: TGTGCCAGCAGCTTTTTCACAGGGAGTACTGAAGCTTTCTTT

V gene: TRBV6-1
D gene: TRBD1
J gene: TRBJ2-7
clone size: -
CDR3 protein: CASSGQGYEQYF
CDR3 DNA: TGTGCCAGCTCGGGACAGGGCTACGAGCAGTACTTC